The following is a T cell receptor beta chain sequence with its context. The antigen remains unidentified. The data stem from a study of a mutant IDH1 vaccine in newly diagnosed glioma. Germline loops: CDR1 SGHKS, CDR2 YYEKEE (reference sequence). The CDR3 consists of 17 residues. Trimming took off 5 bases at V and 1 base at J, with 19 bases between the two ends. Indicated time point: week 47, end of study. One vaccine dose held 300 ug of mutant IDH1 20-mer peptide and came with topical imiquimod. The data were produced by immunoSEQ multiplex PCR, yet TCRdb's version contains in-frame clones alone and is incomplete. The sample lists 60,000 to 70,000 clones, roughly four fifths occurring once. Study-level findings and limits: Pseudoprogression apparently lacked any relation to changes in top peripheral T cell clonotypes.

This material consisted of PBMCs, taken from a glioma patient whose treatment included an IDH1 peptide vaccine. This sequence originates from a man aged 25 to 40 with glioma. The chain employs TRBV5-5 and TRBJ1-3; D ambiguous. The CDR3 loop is CASSIGSMTVSGNTIYF. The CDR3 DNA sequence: TGTGCCAGCAGTATCGGATCGATGACCGTTTCTGGAAACACCATATATTTT. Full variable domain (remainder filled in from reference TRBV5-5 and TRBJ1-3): DAGVTQSPTHLIKTRGQQVTLRCSPISGHKSVSWYQQVLGQGPQFIFQYYEKEERGRGNFPDRFSARQFPNYSSELNVNALLLGDSALYLCASSIGSMTVSGNTIYFGEGSWLTVV.